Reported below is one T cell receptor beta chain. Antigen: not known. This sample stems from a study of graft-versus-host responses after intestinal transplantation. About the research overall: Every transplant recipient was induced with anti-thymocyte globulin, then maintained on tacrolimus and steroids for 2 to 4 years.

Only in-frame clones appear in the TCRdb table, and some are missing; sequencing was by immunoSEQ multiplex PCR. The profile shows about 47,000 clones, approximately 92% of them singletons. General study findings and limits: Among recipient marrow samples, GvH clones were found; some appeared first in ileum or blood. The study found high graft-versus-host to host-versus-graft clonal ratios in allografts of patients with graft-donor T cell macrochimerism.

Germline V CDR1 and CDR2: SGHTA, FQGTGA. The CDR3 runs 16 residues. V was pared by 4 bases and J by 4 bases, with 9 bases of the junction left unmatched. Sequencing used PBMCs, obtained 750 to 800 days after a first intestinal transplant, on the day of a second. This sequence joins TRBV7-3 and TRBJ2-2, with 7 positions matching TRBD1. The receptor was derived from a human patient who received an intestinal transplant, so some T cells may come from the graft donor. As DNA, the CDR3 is TGTGCCAGCAGCTCGACAGGGTTTCCGGGCACCGGGGAGCTGTTTTTT. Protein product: CASSSTGFPGTGELFF.